The next 31 T cell receptor beta chains were all read from a single sample in a study of T cells in localized non-small cell lung cancer (dated by TCRdb to 2019 to 2021). The protocol used for the library was the immunoSEQ multiplex PCR assay. TCRdb re-hosts the immuneACCESS table, in-frame sequences only. Its copies lack some clones; in the studies checked, an unresolved V gene accounts for under half of them, and the cause for the rest is not known. The sample table contains roughly 50,000 clones; only one count was recorded for 80% to 95% of them. The top ten constitute 15% to 20% of the sample. The specimen was peripheral blood, collected before any cancer treatment. The receptor set was obtained from a man aged 40-75 years with stage I lung adenocarcinoma.

The chain uses TRBV2 and TRBJ2-3; D remains unclear. The CDR3 loop spans 16 amino acids. V was pared by 2 bases and J by 3 bases, with 15 bases between. The germline V gene encodes CDR1 SNHLY and CDR2 FYNNEI. The CDR3: CASSENPLRRTDTQYF. Written as DNA, the CDR3 is TGTGCCAGCAGTGAAAACCCCCTACGGCGAACAGATACGCAGTATTTT. Variable domain in full (rest from reference TRBV2 and TRBJ2-3): EPEVTQTPSHQVTQMGQEVILRCVPISNHLYFYWYRQILGQKVEFLVSFYNNEISEKSEIFDDQFSVERPDGSNFTLKIRSTKLEDSAMYFCASSENPLRRTDTQYFGPGTRLTVL.

Only a few counts were recorded for this clone. This rearrangement joins TRBV11-2 to TRBJ1-2; D not certain. The germline V gene encodes CDR1 SGHAT and CDR2 FQNNGV. The CDR3 contains 10 residues. Trimming removed 8 bases from V and 6 bases from J, with 7 bases in between. CDR3 protein: CASHEDGYTF. DNA of the CDR3: TGTGCCAGCCACGAGGATGGCTACACCTTC.

The gene calls are TRBV5-1 and TRBJ2-1, with D uncertain. The CDR3 has 15 amino acids. Trimming stripped 4 bases from V and 0 bases from J, with 11 bases between. Germline loops: CDR1 SGHRS, CDR2 YFSETQ. The CDR3 is CASSPDKNSYNEQFF. The CDR3 bases are TGCGCCAGCAGCCCCGACAAAAACTCCTACAATGAGCAGTTCTTC.

V and J are TRBV7-9 and TRBJ2-3; no clear D gene. The V gene lost 3 bases and the J gene lost 4 bases, with 8 bases spanning the gap. This CDR3 is 13 amino acids long. Germline CDR1 is SEHNR and CDR2 is FQNEAQ (reference sequence). CDR3 sequence (DNA): TGTGCCAGCAGCTTCGATTCTGCAGATACGCAGTATTTT. It specifies CASSFDSADTQYF.

About this clone itself: The sample contains more than one DNA sequence encoding this CDR3. This chain joins TRBV5-1 and TRBJ2-1, with D perhaps TRBD2 (5 bases). V gave up 7 bases and J gave up 9 bases, with 20 bases separating them. From germline, CDR1 is SGHRS and CDR2 YFSETQ. The CDR3 runs to 14 residues. This CDR3 is CASATGLVSGEQFF. CDR3 nucleotide sequence: TGCGCCAGCGCAACGGGGTTGGTCTCCGGTGAGCAGTTCTTC.

The chain joins TRBV30 to TRBJ2-7; no clear D gene. Trimming removed 3 bases from V and 2 bases from J, with 8 bases in between. Per the germline V gene, CDR1 is GTSNPN and CDR2 is SVGIG (reference sequence). This CDR3 contains 12 residues. This CDR3 reads CAWSENPYEQYF. The CDR3 nucleotides are TGTGCCTGGAGCGAAAATCCCTACGAGCAGTACTTC. Together with reference TRBV30 and TRBJ2-7, the CDR3 gives the full variable domain: SQTIHQWPATLVQPVGSPLSLECTVEGTSNPNLYWYRQAAGRGLQLLFYSVGIGQISSEVPQNLSASRPQDRQFILSSKKLLLSDSGFYLCAWSENPYEQYFGPGTRLTVT.

This clone was detected once. The rearrangement uses TRBV28 and TRBJ2-7; D unresolved. Germline-derived CDR1 and CDR2 are MDHEN and SYDVKM. The CDR3 is 14 amino acids. The V end was cut by 7 bases, the J end by 2 bases, with 15 bases between. CDR3 DNA sequence: TGTGCCAGCACCTCCCTCCCGCCGCCCTACGAGCAGTACTTC. It translates to CASTSLPPPYEQYF.

The rearrangement joins TRBV18 to TRBJ1-1; the D is unclear. The V end lost 1 base, the J end lost 1 base, and 13 bases lay between the germline ends. The CDR3 spans 16 residues. Germline CDR1 reads KGHSH; CDR2 reads LQKENI. The CDR3 reads CASSPRLGRENTEAFF. The CDR3 region has the DNA TGTGCCAGCTCACCACGACTTGGGCGGGAGAACACTGAAGCTTTCTTT.

The chain is built from TRBV27 and TRBJ1-2; no clear D. Trimming cost V 0 bases and J 5 bases, with 4 bases left between them. The CDR3 consists of 12 residues. Germline loops: CDR1 MNHEY, CDR2 SMNVEV (reference sequence). The CDR3 bases are TGTGCCAGCAGTTTATCGGGGTATGGCTACACCTTC. Protein sequence: CASSLSGYGYTF.

The genes are TRBV10-3 and TRBJ2-2; D unresolved. This CDR3 has 14 residues. Deletions cut 0 bases from V and 4 bases from J, with 6 bases between. Germline values: CDR1 ENHRY, CDR2 SYGVKD. The CDR3 DNA reads as TGTGCCATCAGTGAGTCTAAGGTCACCGGGGAGCTGTTTTTT. Amino acid sequence: CAISESKVTGELFF.

The V and J genes are TRBV6-5 and TRBJ1-2; D ambiguous. The CDR3 runs 12 residues. CDR1 MNHEY and CDR2 SVGAGI come from the germline V gene. V lost 10 bases and J 6 bases, leaving 15 bases between the germline ends. The CDR3 spells CAIRSGRHGYTF. The CDR3 nucleotides are TGTGCCATCCGCTCAGGTCGTCATGGCTACACCTTC.

The rearrangement links TRBV28 to TRBJ2-1, with 10 bases that match TRBD2. The CDR3 is 15 amino acids. The J segment lost 6 bases and the V segment lost 4 bases, leaving 6 bases of the junction unmatched. CDR1 is MDHEN, CDR2 SYDVKM, per germline. The DNA for the CDR3 is TGTGCCAGCAGTTCTGCCGGGACTAGCGCCAATGAGCAGTTCTTC. Translated, it gives CASSSAGTSANEQFF.

This sequence joins TRBV13 and TRBJ2-3, with 8 bases lining up with TRBD1. This CDR3 is 16 amino acids long. Germline CDR1 PRHDT, CDR2 FYEKMQ (reference sequence). The junction had 10 bases not matched to a gene; V was cut back by 3 bases and J by 5 bases. For the CDR3, the DNA is TGTGCCAGCAGCTTTCGACCCGGACAGGGAAGAGATACGCAGTATTTT. Translation: CASSFRPGQGRDTQYF.

The chain has TRBV6-1 and TRBJ1-2; D remains unclear. The ends were cut back, 3 bases at V and 5 bases at J, with 16 bases in the middle. Germline V gene lookup returns CDR1 MNHNS and CDR2 SASEGT. The CDR3 totals 15 residues. The CDR3 DNA sequence: TGTGCCAGCAGTGATCCCCGGCGGGGTTGGTATGGCTACACCTTC. Amino acid sequence: CASSDPRRGWYGYTF.

The V gene is TRBV7-9, the J gene TRBJ2-7, with D uncertain. The CDR3 consists of 12 residues. The V gene's germline CDR1 is SEHNR and CDR2 FQNEAQ (reference sequence). V shed 1 base and J shed 6 bases, with 7 bases lying between them. For the CDR3, the DNA is TGTGCCAGCAGCTTAGGAACAGCCGAGCAGTACTTC. Translated, it gives CASSLGTAEQYF.

The V and J genes are TRBV7-3 and TRBJ2-7; TRBD1 might be the D (5 bases). The CDR3 is 12 amino acids. Germline V gene sequence: CDR1 SGHTA, CDR2 FQGTGA. V lost 5 bases, J lost 6 bases, and 11 bases lay in between. In DNA form, the CDR3 reads TGTGCCAGCAGCCCCAAGGGGTTCGAGCAGTACTTC. Translated: CASSPKGFEQYF.

The chain joins TRBV5-5 to TRBJ2-7, with unresolved D. The length of the CDR3 is 14 residues. Germline assignment: CDR1 SGHKS and CDR2 YYEKEE (reference sequence). Trimming took 0 bases from V and 0 from J, leaving 7 bases between them. The CDR3 reads CASSLVPDSYEQYF. The CDR3 nucleotides are TGTGCCAGCAGCTTGGTCCCTGACTCCTACGAGCAGTACTTC.

In this sample, this clone turned up a few times. The rearrangement joins TRBV4-1 to TRBJ2-1; D possibly uses TRBD1 or TRBD2 (5 bases each). V was clipped by 3 bases and J by 4 bases, with 10 bases between them. This CDR3 is 14 amino acids long. Germline V gene sequence: CDR1 MGHRA, CDR2 YSYEKL. In nucleotides, the CDR3 is TGCGCCAGCAGCCATTCGGGACGGTACAATGAGCAGTTCTTC. Translation gives CASSHSGRYNEQFF.

The V and J genes are TRBV27 and TRBJ1-5; 7 nucleotides agree with TRBD1. The CDR3 totals 15 residues. Trimming at V came to 4 bases and at J to 3 bases, leaving 6 bases not matched to a gene. Germline CDR1 is MNHEY and CDR2 is SMNVEV (reference sequence). Here the CDR3 DNA reads TGTGCCAGCAGTTCCGGGACAGCGAACAATCAGCCCCAGCATTTT. This encodes CASSSGTANNQPQHF.

The table lists this clone with a count of one. The rearrangement joins TRBV27 to TRBJ1-1; TRBD1 is a possible D gene (5 bases). The germline gives CDR1 MNHEY, CDR2 SMNVEV (reference sequence). The CDR3 is 16 residues long. V shed 4 bases and J shed 0 bases, with 15 bases lying between them. Written as DNA, the CDR3 is TGTGCCAGCAGTTCCCCCTGGGGGGTCATGAACACTGAAGCTTTCTTT. Translated, it gives CASSSPWGVMNTEAFF.

The chain has TRBV7-3 and TRBJ2-5, with D perhaps TRBD1 (5 bases). CDR3 length: 16 residues. Trimming cost V 2 bases and J 13 bases, with 26 bases left between them. CDR1 and CDR2 from the germline V gene are SGHTA and FQGTGA. The CDR3 protein is CASSLFGRPGEDKWYF. The DNA of the CDR3 is TGTGCCAGCAGCTTATTCGGCCGTCCCGGTGAGGACAAGTGGTACTTC.

The chain joins TRBV7-9 to TRBJ1-1, with unresolved D. Germline CDR1 reads SEHNR; CDR2 reads FQNEAQ (reference sequence). CDR3 length: 12 residues. Deletions cut 8 bases from V and 5 bases from J, with 12 bases between. The CDR3 DNA follows: TGTGCCAGCCGCTGGTTGGGAACTGAAGCTTTCTTT. It specifies CASRWLGTEAFF.

Notes on this clone: One end of the junction fails to match germline, which may point to a read error. The V gene is TRBV6-1, the J gene TRBJ2-3; D gene unclear. The CDR3 consists of 13 residues. CDR1 and CDR2 (germline): MNHNS, SASEGT. CDR3 DNA sequence: TGTGCCAGCAGCGAAGGACGCACAGATACGCAGTATTTT. Translating it yields CASSEGRTDTQYF.

V and J are TRBV28 and TRBJ1-3; 7 positions agree with TRBD1. Germline CDR1 is MDHEN and CDR2 is SYDVKM. The junction had 9 bases not matched to a gene; V was cut back by 6 bases and J by 4 bases. The CDR3 is made up of 15 amino acids. The CDR3 region is CASSVGGAGGNTIYF. CDR3 sequence (DNA): TGTGCCAGCAGCGTAGGGGGCGCGGGAGGAAACACCATATATTTT.

In the case of this clone: The same CDR3 also results from other DNA sequences found in this sample. The chain has TRBV9 and TRBJ2-1, with 8 bases fitting TRBD2. Germline V lookup: CDR1 SGDLS, CDR2 YYNGEE. This CDR3 has 15 residues. The V segment lost 0 bases and the J segment 3 bases; nucleotides outside the gene matches: 2. CDR3 region: CASSVGLAGYNEQFF. Written as DNA, the CDR3 is TGTGCCAGCAGCGTAGGCCTAGCGGGCTACAATGAGCAGTTCTTC.

This chain connects TRBV21-1 to TRBJ1-3. TRBV21-1 is deemed a pseudogene. CDR3 length: 17 residues. CDR3 coding DNA: TGTGCCAGCAGCACCGGTAGTTCCGGGTCGGGTGGAAACACCATATATTTT. This translates into CASSTGSSGSGGNTIYF.

This chain's CDR3 is CASSAGQGYTDTQYF. The CDR3, as DNA: TGTGCCAGCAGCGCGGGACAGGGCTACACAGATACGCAGTATTTT. The gene calls are TRBV5-5 and TRBJ2-3, with 9 bases that match TRBD1. Losses at the gene ends were 4 bases for V and 2 bases for J; bases not matched to a gene: 5. This CDR3 comprises 15 residues. CDR1 is SGHKS and CDR2 is YYEKEE in the germline V gene (reference sequence). The full variable domain, its missing parts supplied by reference TRBV5-5 and TRBJ2-3, is DAGVTQSPTHLIKTRGQQVTLRCSPISGHKSVSWYQQVLGQGPQFIFQYYEKEERGRGNFPDRFSARQFPNYSSELNVNALLLGDSALYLCASSAGQGYTDTQYFGPGTRLTVL.

The gene calls are TRBV10-2 and TRBJ2-1; 10 bases line up with TRBD2. CDR1 is WSHSY, CDR2 SAAADI, per germline. With V trimmed by 4 bases and J by 6 bases, 3 bases remained unmatched. The CDR3 length is 14 residues. The CDR3 region is CASSGLAGGNEQFF. In DNA, the CDR3 is TGCGCCAGCAGTGGACTAGCGGGTGGCAATGAGCAGTTCTTC.

J is TRBJ1-6 and V is TRBV30; TRBD1 agrees at 9 bases. This CDR3 spans 15 amino acids. Germline values: CDR1 GTSNPN, CDR2 SVGIG (reference sequence). The trim removed 1 base at V and 8 bases at J, leaving 6 bases unmatched. This chain's CDR3 is CAWSEPGQGYSPLHF. The CDR3 coding sequence is TGTGCCTGGAGTGAGCCGGGACAGGGATATTCACCCCTCCACTTT.

The chain recombines TRBV11-1 with TRBJ2-4, with TRBD2 matching 7 bases. Trimming at V came to 3 bases and at J to 6 bases, leaving 5 bases not matched to a gene. Germline CDR1 reads SGHAT; CDR2 reads FQDESV (reference sequence). The CDR3 has 14 residues. The CDR3 DNA reads TGTGCCAGCAGCTTTTGGGAGGGAACAAACATTCAGTACTTC. This encodes CASSFWEGTNIQYF.

The rearrangement uses TRBV6-6 and TRBJ1-2, with TRBD1 as a possible D gene (6 bases). There are 15 residues in the CDR3. V lost 7 bases, J lost 2 bases, and 17 bases lay in between. Per the germline V gene, CDR1 is MNHNY and CDR2 is SVGAGI (reference sequence). The CDR3 loop is CASTMWRDKNYGYTF. DNA of the CDR3: TGTGCCAGCACTATGTGGAGGGACAAAAACTATGGCTACACCTTC.